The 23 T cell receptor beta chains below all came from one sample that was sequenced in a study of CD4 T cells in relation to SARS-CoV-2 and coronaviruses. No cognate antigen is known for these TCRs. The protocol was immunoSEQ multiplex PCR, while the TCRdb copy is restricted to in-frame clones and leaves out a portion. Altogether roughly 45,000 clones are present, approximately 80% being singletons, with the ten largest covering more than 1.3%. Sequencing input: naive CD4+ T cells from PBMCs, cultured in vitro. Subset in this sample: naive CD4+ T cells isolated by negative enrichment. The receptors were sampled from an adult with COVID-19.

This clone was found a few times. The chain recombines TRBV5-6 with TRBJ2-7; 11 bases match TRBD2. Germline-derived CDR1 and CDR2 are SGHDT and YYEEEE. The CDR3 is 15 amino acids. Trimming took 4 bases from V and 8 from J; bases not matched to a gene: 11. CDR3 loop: CASSPGTSGRTKQYF. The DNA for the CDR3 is TGTGCCAGCAGCCCTGGTACTAGCGGGAGAACGAAGCAGTACTTC.

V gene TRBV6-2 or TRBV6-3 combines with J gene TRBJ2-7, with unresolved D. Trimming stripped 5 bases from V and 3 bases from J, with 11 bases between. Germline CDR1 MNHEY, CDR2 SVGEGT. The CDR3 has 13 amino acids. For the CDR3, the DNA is TGTGCCAGCAGTCCCAATCGGAACTACGAGCAGTACTTC. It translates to CASSPNRNYEQYF.

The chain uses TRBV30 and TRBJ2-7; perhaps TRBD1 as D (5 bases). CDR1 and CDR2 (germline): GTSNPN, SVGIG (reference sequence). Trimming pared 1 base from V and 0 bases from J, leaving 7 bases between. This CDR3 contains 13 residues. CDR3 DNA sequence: TGTGCCTGGAGTGGGGGCACCTCCTACGAGCAGTACTTC. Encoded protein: CAWSGGTSYEQYF.

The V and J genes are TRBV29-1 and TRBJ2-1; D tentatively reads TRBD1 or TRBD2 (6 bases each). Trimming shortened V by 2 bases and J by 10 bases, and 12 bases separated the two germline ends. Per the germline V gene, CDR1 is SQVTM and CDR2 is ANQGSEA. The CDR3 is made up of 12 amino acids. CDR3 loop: CSVEKGGGEQFF. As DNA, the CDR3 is TGCAGCGTTGAAAAGGGGGGCGGGGAGCAGTTCTTC.

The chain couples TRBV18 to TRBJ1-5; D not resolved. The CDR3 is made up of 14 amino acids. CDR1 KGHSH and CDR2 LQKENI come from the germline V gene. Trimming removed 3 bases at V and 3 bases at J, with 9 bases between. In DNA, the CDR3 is TGTGCCAGCTCACCCGCGGCGTTCAATCAGCCCCAGCATTTT. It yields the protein CASSPAAFNQPQHF.

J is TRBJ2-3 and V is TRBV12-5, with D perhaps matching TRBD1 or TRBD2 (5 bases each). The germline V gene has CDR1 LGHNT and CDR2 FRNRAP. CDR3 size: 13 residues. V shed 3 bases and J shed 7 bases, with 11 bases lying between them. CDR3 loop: CASGFGDGYTQYF. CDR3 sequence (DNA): TGTGCTAGTGGTTTTGGGGACGGATATACGCAGTATTTT.

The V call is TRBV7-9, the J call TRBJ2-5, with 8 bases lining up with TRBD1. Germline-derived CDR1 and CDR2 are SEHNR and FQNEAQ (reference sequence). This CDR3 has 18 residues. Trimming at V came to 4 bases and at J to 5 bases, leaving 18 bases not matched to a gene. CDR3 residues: CASSSWTGSGVQRETQYF. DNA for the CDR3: TGTGCCAGCAGCTCCTGGACAGGGTCCGGGGTACAAAGGGAGACCCAGTACTTC.

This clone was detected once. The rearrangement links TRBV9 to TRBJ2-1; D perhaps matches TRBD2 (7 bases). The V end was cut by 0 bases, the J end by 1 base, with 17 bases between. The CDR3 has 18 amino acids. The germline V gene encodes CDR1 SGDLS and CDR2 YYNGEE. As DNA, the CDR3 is TGTGCCAGCAGCGTAGGGGGGGGGTACAGGGCGTCCTACAATGAGCAGTTCTTC. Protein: CASSVGGGYRASYNEQFF. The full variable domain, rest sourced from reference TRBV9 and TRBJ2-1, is DSGVTQTPKHLITATGQRVTLRCSPRSGDLSVYWYQQSLDQGLQFLIQYYNGEERAKGNILERFSAQQFPDLHSELNLSSLELGDSALYFCASSVGGGYRASYNEQFFGPGTRLTVL.

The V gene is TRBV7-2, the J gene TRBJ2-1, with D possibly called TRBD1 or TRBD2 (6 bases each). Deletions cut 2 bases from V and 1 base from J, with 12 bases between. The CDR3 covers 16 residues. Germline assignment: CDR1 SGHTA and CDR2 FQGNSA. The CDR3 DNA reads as TGTGCCAGCAGCTTAAGTCGGGGGCTATCCTACAATGAGCAGTTCTTC. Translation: CASSLSRGLSYNEQFF.

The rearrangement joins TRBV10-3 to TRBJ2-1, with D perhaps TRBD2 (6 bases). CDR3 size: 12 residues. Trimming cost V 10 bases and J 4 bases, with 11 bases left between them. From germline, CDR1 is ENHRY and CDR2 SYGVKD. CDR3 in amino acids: CATGDSYNEQFF. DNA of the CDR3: TGTGCCACGGGAGACAGTTACAATGAGCAGTTCTTC.

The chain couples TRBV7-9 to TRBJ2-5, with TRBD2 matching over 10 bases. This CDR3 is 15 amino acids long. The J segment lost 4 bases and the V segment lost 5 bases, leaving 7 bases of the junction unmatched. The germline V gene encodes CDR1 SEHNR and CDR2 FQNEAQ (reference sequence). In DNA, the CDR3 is TGTGCCAGCAGCCGAGCACTAGCGGGAAGAGAGACCCAGTACTTC. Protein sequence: CASSRALAGRETQYF.

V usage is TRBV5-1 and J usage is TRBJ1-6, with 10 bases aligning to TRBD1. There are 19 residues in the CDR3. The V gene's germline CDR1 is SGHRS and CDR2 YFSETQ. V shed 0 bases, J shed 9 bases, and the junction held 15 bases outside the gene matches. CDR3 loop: CASSLDIRDRGYAPSPLHF. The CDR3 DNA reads TGCGCCAGCAGCTTGGATATTCGGGACAGGGGTTATGCGCCTTCACCCCTCCACTTT.

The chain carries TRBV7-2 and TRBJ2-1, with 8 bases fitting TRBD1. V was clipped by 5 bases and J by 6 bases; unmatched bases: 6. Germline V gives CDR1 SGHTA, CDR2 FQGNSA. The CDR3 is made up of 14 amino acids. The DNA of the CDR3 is TGTGCCAGCAGCAGAGACAGGGGAGGCAATGAGCAGTTCTTC. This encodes CASSRDRGGNEQFF.

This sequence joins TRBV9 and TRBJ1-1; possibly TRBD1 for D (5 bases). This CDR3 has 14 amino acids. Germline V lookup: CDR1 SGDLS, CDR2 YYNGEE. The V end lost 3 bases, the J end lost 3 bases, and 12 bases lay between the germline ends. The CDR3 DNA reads TGTGCCAGCAGCGGGGGACCGTCGGACACTGAAGCTTTCTTT. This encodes CASSGGPSDTEAFF.

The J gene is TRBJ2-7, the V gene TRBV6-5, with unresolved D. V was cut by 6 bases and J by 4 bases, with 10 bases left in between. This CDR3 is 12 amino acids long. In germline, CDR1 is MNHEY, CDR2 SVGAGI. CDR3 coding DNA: TGTGCCAGCAGGGACGGAAATTACGAGCAGTACTTC. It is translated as CASRDGNYEQYF.

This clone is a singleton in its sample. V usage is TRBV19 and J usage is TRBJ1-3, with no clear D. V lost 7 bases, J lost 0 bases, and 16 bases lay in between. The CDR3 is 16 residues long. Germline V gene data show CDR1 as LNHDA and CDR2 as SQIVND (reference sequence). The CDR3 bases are TGTGCCAGTACCCGGGCCAGGCTTCACTCTGGAAACACCATATATTTT. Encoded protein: CASTRARLHSGNTIYF.

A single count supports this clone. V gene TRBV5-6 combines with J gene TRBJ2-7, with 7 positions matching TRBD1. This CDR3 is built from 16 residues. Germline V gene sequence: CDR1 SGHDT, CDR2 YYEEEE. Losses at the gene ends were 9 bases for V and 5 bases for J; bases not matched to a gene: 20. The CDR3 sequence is CATSPSPDRFDDEQYF. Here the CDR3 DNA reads TGTGCCACCTCTCCCTCGCCGGACAGGTTCGACGACGAGCAGTACTTC.

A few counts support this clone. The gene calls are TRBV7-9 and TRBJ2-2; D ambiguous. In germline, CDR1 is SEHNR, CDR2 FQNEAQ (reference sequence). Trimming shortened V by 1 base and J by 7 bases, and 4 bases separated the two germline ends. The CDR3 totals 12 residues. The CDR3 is CASSLDRGELFF. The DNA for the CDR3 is TGTGCCAGCAGCTTAGACCGCGGGGAGCTGTTTTTT.

The CDR3 DNA is TGTGCCAGCAGCGAAGTGGCGGGAGGACACAATGAGCAGTTCTTC. Translating it yields CASSEVAGGHNEQFF. The J gene is TRBJ2-1, the V gene TRBV7-2; 8 positions match TRBD2. The germline V gene has CDR1 SGHTA and CDR2 FQGNSA. The length of the CDR3 is 15 residues. V lost 5 bases and J lost 5; bases outside the gene matches: 8.

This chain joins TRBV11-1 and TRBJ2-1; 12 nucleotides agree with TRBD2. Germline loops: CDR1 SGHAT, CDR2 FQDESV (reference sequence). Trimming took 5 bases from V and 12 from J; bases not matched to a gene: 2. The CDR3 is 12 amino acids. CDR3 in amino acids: CASSELAGGQFF. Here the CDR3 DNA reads TGTGCCAGCAGCGAACTAGCGGGAGGGCAGTTCTTC.

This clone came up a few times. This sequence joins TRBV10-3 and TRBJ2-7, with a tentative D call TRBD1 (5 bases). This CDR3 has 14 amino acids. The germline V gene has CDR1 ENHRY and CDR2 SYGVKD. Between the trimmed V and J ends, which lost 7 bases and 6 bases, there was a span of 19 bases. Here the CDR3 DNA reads TGTGCCATCACCCGAGACCAGCAGGGTGGCGAGCAGTACTTC. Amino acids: CAITRDQQGGEQYF.

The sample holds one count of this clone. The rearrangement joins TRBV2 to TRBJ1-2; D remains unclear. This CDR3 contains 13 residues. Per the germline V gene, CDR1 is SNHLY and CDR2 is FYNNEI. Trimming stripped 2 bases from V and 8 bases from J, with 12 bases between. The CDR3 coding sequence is TGTGCCAGCAGTGAATGGAGCAGAACGGGCTACACCTTC. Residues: CASSEWSRTGYTF. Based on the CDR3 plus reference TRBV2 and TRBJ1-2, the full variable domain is EPEVTQTPSHQVTQMGQEVILRCVPISNHLYFYWYRQILGQKVEFLVSFYNNEISEKSEIFDDQFSVERPDGSNFTLKIRSTKLEDSAMYFCASSEWSRTGYTFGSGTRLTVV.

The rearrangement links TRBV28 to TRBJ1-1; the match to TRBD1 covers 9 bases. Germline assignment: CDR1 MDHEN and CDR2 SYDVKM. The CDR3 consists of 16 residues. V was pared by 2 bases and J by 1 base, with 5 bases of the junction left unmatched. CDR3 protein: CASSLTGQGWNTEAFF. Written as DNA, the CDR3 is TGTGCCAGCAGTTTAACAGGACAGGGGTGGAACACTGAAGCTTTCTTT.